This note documents a single T cell receptor (beta chain) sequence. Its antigen remains unidentified. One base away lies a much larger clone, so this may be a sequencing read error. Germline V gives CDR1 LGHNA, CDR2 YNFKEQ. Trimming at V came to 0 bases and at J to 6 bases, leaving 8 bases not matched to a gene. This CDR3 is 17 amino acids long. These data originate in a study of blood T cells in healthy people across ages. Study-level points and caveats: Versus aged donors, long-lived donors had higher diversity and more naive CD4+ cells.

The authors ran a second PCR of about 7 to 12 cycles using a sample-barcoded 5' primer and a J-beta primer mix. Each cDNA molecule, via a template-switch adaptor with 12 random nucleotides, was tagged. TCRdb reprocessed the 5' RACE reads with MiXCR, giving one entry per CDR3 protein. Among approximately 680,000 distinct CDR3 sequences, approximately 31% were seen once, and the ten largest hold 15%. Sample donors were healthy Caucasian individuals that came from Russia, aged roughly 6 to 100. Per sample, extraction of total RNA gave at least 6 micrograms in every case. The genes are TRBV4-2 and TRBJ2-1; 10 bases map to TRBD2. The sequence was collected from a woman at least 80 years old in good health. The sequencing sample was made of blood. The CDR3 here is CASSQEVLAGEGNEQFF. CDR3 bases: TGTGCCAGCAGCCAAGAAGTCCTAGCGGGGGAAGGCAATGAGCAGTTCTTC.